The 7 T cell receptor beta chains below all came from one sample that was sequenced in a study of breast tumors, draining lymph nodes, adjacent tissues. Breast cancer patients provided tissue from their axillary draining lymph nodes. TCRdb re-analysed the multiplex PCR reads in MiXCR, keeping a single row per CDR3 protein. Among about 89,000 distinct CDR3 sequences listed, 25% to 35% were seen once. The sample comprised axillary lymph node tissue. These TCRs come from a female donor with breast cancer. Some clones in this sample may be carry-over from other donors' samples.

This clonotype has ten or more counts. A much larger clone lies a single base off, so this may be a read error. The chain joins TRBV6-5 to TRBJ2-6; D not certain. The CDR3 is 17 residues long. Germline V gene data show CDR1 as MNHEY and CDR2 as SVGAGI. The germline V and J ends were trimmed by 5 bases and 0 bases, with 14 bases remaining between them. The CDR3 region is CASSRTTSPSGANVLTF. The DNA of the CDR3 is TGTGCCAGCAGTCGGACGACATCCCCCTCTGGGGCCAACGTCCTGACTTTC.

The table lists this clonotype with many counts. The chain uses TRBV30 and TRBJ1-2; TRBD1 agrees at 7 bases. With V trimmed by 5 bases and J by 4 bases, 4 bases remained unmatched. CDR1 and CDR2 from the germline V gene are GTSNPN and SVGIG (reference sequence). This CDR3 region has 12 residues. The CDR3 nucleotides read TGTGCCTGGTTAGGGACAGTCTATGGCTACACCTTC. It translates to CAWLGTVYGYTF.

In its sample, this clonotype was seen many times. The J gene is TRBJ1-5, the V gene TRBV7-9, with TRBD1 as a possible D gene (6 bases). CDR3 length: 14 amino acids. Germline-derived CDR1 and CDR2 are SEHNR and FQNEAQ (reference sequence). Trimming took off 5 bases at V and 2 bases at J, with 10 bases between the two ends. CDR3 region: CASSAQGRNQPQHF. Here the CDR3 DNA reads TGTGCCAGCAGCGCTCAGGGGCGCAATCAGCCCCAGCATTTT.

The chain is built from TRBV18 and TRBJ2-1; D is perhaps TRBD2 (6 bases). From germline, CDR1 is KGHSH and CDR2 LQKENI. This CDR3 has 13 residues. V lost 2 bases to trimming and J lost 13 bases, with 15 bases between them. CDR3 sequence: CASSPGAEGPQFF. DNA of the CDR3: TGTGCCAGCTCACCAGGAGCGGAGGGGCCTCAGTTCTTC.

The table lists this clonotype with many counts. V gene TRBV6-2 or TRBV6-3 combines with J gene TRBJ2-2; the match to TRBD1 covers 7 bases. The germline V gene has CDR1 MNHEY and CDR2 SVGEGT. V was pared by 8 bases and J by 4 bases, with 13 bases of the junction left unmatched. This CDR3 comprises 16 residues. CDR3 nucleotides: TGTGCCAGCTCGAAGGGGGCAGCGAGACCCACCGGGGAGCTGTTTTTT. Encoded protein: CASSKGAARPTGELFF.

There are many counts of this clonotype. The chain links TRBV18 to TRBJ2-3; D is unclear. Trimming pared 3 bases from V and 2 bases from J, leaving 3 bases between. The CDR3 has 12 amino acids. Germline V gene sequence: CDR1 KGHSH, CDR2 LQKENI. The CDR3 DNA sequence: TGTGCCAGCTCACCCCCCACAGATACGCAGTATTTT. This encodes CASSPPTDTQYF.

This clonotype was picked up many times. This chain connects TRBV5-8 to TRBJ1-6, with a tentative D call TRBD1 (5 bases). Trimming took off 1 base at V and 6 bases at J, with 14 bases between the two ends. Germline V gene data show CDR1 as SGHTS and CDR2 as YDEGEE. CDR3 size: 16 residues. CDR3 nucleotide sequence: TGTGCCAGCAGCTTGTATTCGGGCAGGGCTAATTCACCCCTCCACTTT. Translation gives CASSLYSGRANSPLHF.